The 8 T cell receptor beta chains below all came from one sample that was sequenced in a study of cytomegalovirus exposure and HLA in healthy donors (dated by TCRdb to the late 2010s). The library was built by means of the immunoSEQ multiplex PCR assay. For the multiplex PCR, a mixture combining 60 forward primers for TCR Vbeta segments and 13 reverse primers for TCR Jbeta segments was used. TCRdb retrieved this table from immuneACCESS and kept in-frame rearrangements only. Not all clones are present; in checked studies, unresolved V genes account for under half, and no reason is known for the remainder. The sample table contains over 150,000 clones; only one count was recorded for about 71% of them. The top ten clones comprise roughly 1.5% of the sample. Sequencing used PBMCs. The receptors stem from a man aged 50-60 years in good health and CMV-seronegative.

The V call is TRBV9, the J call TRBJ1-1, with D maybe TRBD1 (6 bases). This CDR3 is 16 amino acids long. V lost 7 bases and J 1 base, leaving 20 bases between the germline ends. Germline loops: CDR1 SGDLS, CDR2 YYNGEE. The CDR3 nucleotides are TGTGCCAGCCATTCCACAACAGGGCCTACGAACACTGAAGCTTTCTTT. It encodes CASHSTTGPTNTEAFF.

This clone was counted between two and nine times. V is TRBV4-2 and J is TRBJ2-7; 8 bases fit TRBD1. V dropped 2 bases and J dropped 2; count of bases not matched to a gene: 5. The CDR3 has 15 residues. The V gene's germline CDR1 is LGHNA and CDR2 YNFKEQ. CDR3 sequence: CASSQTDRDAYEQYF. Written as DNA, the CDR3 is TGTGCCAGCAGCCAAACGGACAGGGATGCCTACGAGCAGTACTTC.

This clone was seen just once. The chain employs TRBV2 and TRBJ1-5, with 7 bases that match TRBD1. The CDR3 has 14 residues. After removal of 4 bases from V and 0 bases from J, the junction contained 0 bases not matched to a gene. The germline CDR1 and CDR2 sequences are SNHLY and FYNNEI. CDR3 nucleotide sequence: TGTGCCAGCAGTGGACAGGGTAGCAATCAGCCCCAGCATTTT. Amino acid sequence: CASSGQGSNQPQHF.

The V call is TRBV15, the J call TRBJ1-2, with 10 bases that match TRBD1. Germline V gives CDR1 LNHNV, CDR2 YYDKDF (reference sequence). V lost 0 bases, J lost 4 bases, and 2 bases stayed unmatched. The CDR3 is 15 amino acids. Here the CDR3 reads CATSRDRDRGYGYTF. The CDR3 nucleotides are TGTGCCACCAGCAGAGATCGGGACAGGGGCTATGGCTACACCTTC. Combining the CDR3 with reference TRBV15 and TRBJ1-2 gives the whole variable domain DAMVIQNPRYQVTQFGKPVTLSCSQTLNHNVMYWYQQKSSQAPKLLFHYYDKDFNNEADTPDNFQSRRPNTSFCFLDIRSPGLGDTAMYLCATSRDRDRGYGYTFGSGTRLTVV.

This clone was recorded once. The chain combines TRBV2 with TRBJ2-3; 8 bases are a match to TRBD2. Germline V gives CDR1 SNHLY, CDR2 FYNNEI. The CDR3 covers 16 residues. V shed 4 bases, J shed 2 bases, and the junction held 8 bases outside the gene matches. CDR3 DNA: TGTGCCAGCAGTGGAGGAAGCGGGGGAGCCACAGATACGCAGTATTTT. Translating gives CASSGGSGGATDTQYF.

The chain links TRBV6-6 to TRBJ1-5; tentatively, D is TRBD1 (6 bases). This CDR3 spans 12 amino acids. Germline CDR1 and CDR2: MNHNY and SVGAGI (reference sequence). Trimming pared 6 bases from V and 16 bases from J, leaving 19 bases between. The CDR3 nucleotides are TGTGCCAGCAGCTCGACCGGAGAGGGGACACATTTT. The encoded protein is CASSSTGEGTHF.

The chain's CDR3 is CASSLGGGYEQYF. DNA for the CDR3: TGTGCCAGCAGCTTAGGGGGAGGTTACGAGCAGTACTTC. The chain carries TRBV7-9 and TRBJ2-7, with D tentatively TRBD2 (6 bases). CDR1 and CDR2 from the germline V gene are SEHNR and FQNEAQ (reference sequence). V shed 1 base and J shed 4 bases, with 8 bases lying between them. The CDR3 covers 13 residues.

The genes are TRBV14 and TRBJ1-2; D remains unclear. Germline-derived CDR1 and CDR2 are SGHDN and FVKESK. V gave up 4 bases and J gave up 2 bases, with 5 bases separating them. This CDR3 is 12 amino acids long. The CDR3 here is CASSPQNYGYTF. CDR3 sequence (DNA): TGTGCCAGCAGCCCTCAGAACTATGGCTACACCTTC.